These 3 T cell receptor beta chains came from one sample sequenced in a study of STAT5B mutations in CD4+ large granular lymphocyte leukemia. TCRdb's copy holds only in-frame clones and misses some; the assay was immunoSEQ multiplex PCR. The data contain tens of thousands of clones, around 85% of them singletons. The sequenced material came from CD4+ T cells from blood buffy coats. The receptors here all came from a human donor in good health.

This rearrangement joins TRBV4-2 to TRBJ2-6, with D unclear. Germline CDR1 is LGHNA and CDR2 is YNFKEQ. The CDR3 runs to 17 residues. Trimming took 0 bases from V and 0 from J, leaving 9 bases between them. CDR3 coding DNA: TGTGCCAGCAGCCAAGATGAGGTAAACTCTGGGGCCAACGTCCTGACTTTC. As protein: CASSQDEVNSGANVLTF.

This clone was counted once. This rearrangement joins TRBV19 to TRBJ1-5; no clear D. CDR1 and CDR2 (germline): LNHDA, SQIVND (reference sequence). CDR3 length: 16 amino acids. Trimming cost V 1 base and J 0 bases, with 10 bases left between them. The CDR3 nucleotides read TGTGCCAGTAGTATAGGAAGGCACCCTAGCAATCAGCCCCAGCATTTT. This encodes CASSIGRHPSNQPQHF.

The chain is built from TRBV7-9 and TRBJ2-7, with 9 nucleotides matching TRBD2. The V gene end was trimmed by 5 bases and the J gene end by 5 bases; junction bases not matched to a gene: 22. This CDR3 spans 19 amino acids. The germline V gene encodes CDR1 SEHNR and CDR2 FQNEAQ (reference sequence). In DNA form, the CDR3 reads TGTGCCAGCAGCCCACGAAAAAGCAGGCGGGAGGGCCCTGCTCACGAGCAGTACTTC. Its translation is CASSPRKSRREGPAHEQYF.